This T cell receptor beta chain was sequenced for a study of cytomegalovirus exposure and HLA in healthy donors (dated by TCRdb to about 2017). For context, the study as a whole: According to an earlier analysis of 550 to 700 of the donors, 150 million to 200 million T cells yielded roughly 110 million unique TCR beta sequences and around 300 Gb of sequence data. Around 300 gigabases of sequencing data and tens of millions of unique TCR sequences were included in an early release covering about 600 HLA-typed donors. Of the roughly 420 genotyped donors, 80% to 90% were placed in the genetic ancestry cluster associated with self-reported Caucasian donors. The study aimed to test whether cataloging public T cell receptors could reveal signatures of past pathogen exposure. The study profiled the T cell repertoires of under 700 subjects by immunosequencing and related them to cytomegalovirus serostatus. Along with the roughly 700-subject first cohort, a separate validation cohort of over a hundred different subjects was used. To predict cytomegalovirus infection status, the study combined high-throughput TCR immunosequencing, statistical association of individual TCRs with disease status, and machine learning. To study patterns of TCR occurrence, a later analysis re-analyzed previously published TCR beta repertoires from around 660 donors and added high-resolution HLA genotyping. The later analysis used no new phenotypic data to find candidate immune exposures, relying instead on TCR beta sequences and their occurrence across donors. An earlier analysis of fewer than 700 of the donors applied high-throughput TCR beta sequencing to assess whether each TCR beta V gene segment acted as functional or pseudogenic. Donor age, sex, ethnicity and CMV serostatus were compiled alongside the repertoire data. A later genetic analysis took genome-wide SNP genotypes for about three fifths of the roughly 700 donors and used that subset as a discovery cohort. All discovery cohort repertoires had been generated on a single sequencing platform. HLA typing covered class I and class II loci at four-digit resolution. Typing coverage differed by locus: A, B, C, DRB1 and DQB1 were typed in about 629-630 donors, DQA1 in about 500, DPA1 in approximately 610, and DPB1 in 450 to 480. Because of strong linkage in the cohort, five DR-DQ haplotypes were treated as single units for association and clustering. Among about 410 genotyped donors of the cohort, an average of roughly 230,000 unique TCR beta nucleotide sequences was sequenced per donor, of which about 18% were non-productive.

V lost 1 base and J lost 1 base, and the count of bases not matched to a germline gene is 4. The CDR1 and CDR2 encoded by the germline V gene are MNHEY and SVGAGI. The CDR3 starts with the cysteine, ends with the phenylalanine, and has 15 residues. Left in the record is the CDR3 DNA by itself, 45 bases read in frame from the first base. The cohort consisted of approximately 690 healthy bone marrow donors. At the time of sampling, every cohort member was nominally healthy, though immune exposures that went unrecorded were likely present. The donor tested CMV seropositive, placing the donor among the 290 or so seropositive members of the cohort. Every donor gave a peripheral blood sample, and the peripheral blood mononuclear cells from that sample were used for TCR beta sequencing. Genomic DNA extraction from the blood cell samples was performed with the Qiagen DNeasy Blood Extraction Kit. Study-level results and caveats: Strong co-occurrence of HLA alleles, especially DR and DQ, made assigning TCR associations to individual alleles difficult. A later genetic analysis associated a missense DCLRE1C variant with V-gene and J-gene trimming of TCR beta chains, and an independent cohort replicated the association. According to a later analysis, TCR association rates differed among HLA loci, with DRB1 alleles showing the most associated TCRs and HLA-C alleles showing the fewest. Most TCR sequences were observed very rarely across donors, whereas some public TCRs were present in many individuals. At a false discovery rate of 0.05, a later analysis linked approximately 18,000 TCR beta sequences to specific HLA alleles. According to the authors, the approach could potentially be generalized to other disease states and immunological phenotypes. A further reported finding was that TCR beta sequences accurately predicted the HLA-A and HLA-B alleles for most subjects in the first cohort. Seventeen rarely observed V segments, including chromosome 9 orphons, were excluded from the earlier analysis of almost 600 of the donors because counts were too low. According to a later genetic analysis, donors in an Asian-associated ancestry cluster had fewer N-insertions in productive TCRs than the approximately 630-donor mean. This cohort had only TCR beta chains sequenced, and the lack of alpha or paired-chain data limited which features could be detected. Three of the identified cytomegalovirus-associated TCR beta chains were confirmed in vitro to be specific for cytomegalovirus antigens. Most CMV-associated TCR beta chains appeared to be HLA-restricted in a later analysis, and the HLA associations seemed to be driven largely by CMV exposure. A cluster of highly shared sequence variants was judged likely to represent a technical artifact of the sequencing pipeline. The classifier was reported to diagnose cytomegalovirus status with high specificity and sensitivity in both the original and validation cohorts. According to a later analysis, parvovirus B19, influenza, CMV and Epstein-Barr virus appeared linked to several top co-occurrence clusters. An earlier analysis of approximately 570 of the donors showed that most TCR beta V segments appeared in productive rearrangements either about 87% or about 30% of the time, which broadly matched IMGT annotations. Because HLA typing was unavailable for some donors at each locus, only the typed subset was used in association tests. Linkage disequilibrium might explain the correlated functional status among segregating V segments, but an unknown experimental factor could not be ruled out. The only immune exposure information available for the cohort was CMV serostatus. The study gave a list of roughly 150 TCR beta chains associated with cytomegalovirus. The presence/absence analyses assumed that sequencing depth was roughly uniform across donors, and that assumption may not be true. Some IMGT-functional V segments, including TRBV6-2 and TRBV6-3, could not be told apart with the 87-base-pair reads, so those segments were excluded. In a later analysis, HLA-associated TCR beta chains were found to be more clonally expanded and to have lower generation probabilities than equally common non-associated chains.

Receptor amplification or capture employed the immunoSEQ multiplex PCR assay. A mixture of 60 forward primers for TCR Vbeta segments and 13 reverse primers for TCR Jbeta segments was used in the multiplex PCR. The CDR3 region of rearranged TCR beta genes was amplified from genomic DNA with a multiplex PCR assay. On the Illumina HiSeq System, the amplified TCR beta libraries were sequenced as 87-base-pair reads. Under the source paper's analysis protocol: Across the 670 or so repertoires, a later analysis counted tens of millions of unique TCR beta chains, approximately 12 million of which were shared by at least two donors. Raw reads were error-corrected and collapsed into unique sequences with a nearest-neighbor algorithm that merged closely related sequences to remove PCR and sequencing errors. To assign V, D and J gene segments, CDR3 sequences were aligned to IMGT reference sequences. For a sequence to be retained, a match of at least six nucleotides was required to both a V gene segment and a J gene segment. Rearrangements were called productive when the CDR3 lacked stop codons and stayed in frame with V and J; all others were non-productive. CDR3 was defined according to IMGT convention as the region running from the second conserved V-encoded cysteine to the conserved J-encoded phenylalanine. In an earlier analysis of 500 to 650 of the donors, sequences lacking an unambiguous match to a single V gene segment were excluded. An earlier analysis of some 500 of the donors classified V segments as functional when productive rearrangements were above 56.7% and as segregating when the standard deviation between donors was above 5%. To diagnose cytomegalovirus status from the catalog of TCR beta chain sequences, a statistical classification framework was built. In a later analysis, TCR nucleotide sequences were compared against IMGT/GENE-DB human TR gene sequences so that V and J genes could be assigned. A later analysis assigned CDR3 sequences and most-parsimonious VDJ recombination scenarios with the TCRdist pipeline. In a later analysis, every TCR beta chain was defined by the combination of its CDR3 amino acid sequence and its V-gene family, and reads without a unique V-gene family were dropped. To address suspected cross-contamination and a sequencing artifact, a later analysis removed 450 to 700 highly shared, low-generation-probability nucleotide sequences. For each public chain, a later analysis derived a clonal expansion index from normalized ranks of inferred template counts within each repertoire. In a later analysis, generation probabilities were computed using a VDJ recombination model fitted to out-of-frame rearrangements, and the results were checked against IGoR. Hypergeometric tests were used in a later analysis to score TCR-TCR, TCR-HLA and TCR-CMV co-occurrence, with a repertoire-size bias correction applied to the TCR pairs. A later analysis estimated false discovery rates by permuting HLA or CMV assignments 20 times. In a later analysis, co-occurring TCRs were grouped using DBSCAN, and TCRdist sequence similarity was added for clustering within HLA-allele-positive subsets. Co-occurrence clustering excluded repertoires with fewer than 30,000 or more than 120,000 public chains, plus five with anomalous nucleotide sharing. TCRdb limited this immuneACCESS table to in-frame rearrangements with V and J called. A share of clones is missing; checked studies link under half to unresolved V genes, and the rest is unexplained. V, J and clone size are taken as reported in that table, and D and trimming were inferred from the DNA itself. For this sample the table gives roughly 120,000 clones, of which more than 65% were detected only once. The biggest ten clones account for under 15% of the sample.

Worth noting for this clone: There is no known antigen for this receptor. No much larger clone is present one base from it, and per-base qualities are unavailable.

Here the chain combines TRBV6-5 and TRBJ2-7, with 7 central nucleotides matching TRBD1. This TCR came from a woman between 55 and 75 years old in good health and CMV-seropositive. Sequenced: PBMCs. The bases are TGTGCCAGCAGTTACTGGGCAGGGGGTTCCTACGAGCAGTACTTC. Translated, this gives CASSYWAGGSYEQYF.